One and the same sample provided the 14 T cell receptor beta chains below, sequenced in a study of T cell repertoires in cytomegalovirus infection (dated by TCRdb to the late 2010s). Their antigens are not known. Reads for this sample came from an Illumina HiSeq 1500. In-frame beta chains were kept once TCRdb had trimmed the public reads at Q25 with fastp and called clones with MiXCR. CDR3 protein duplicates are merged, each entry listing the most common genes and DNA. The sample table contains around 100,000 distinct CDR3 sequences; only one count was recorded for 10% of them. In total, the top ten clones hold roughly 31% of the sample. Sequencing was performed on PBMCs, sequenced either directly or after in vitro stimulation (not recorded which). These receptors were obtained from a human donor in good health (CMV status not recorded). Some clones in this sample may be carry-over from other donors' samples.

The chain employs TRBV7-2 and TRBJ2-7; D ambiguous. Germline V CDR1 and CDR2: SGHTA, FQGNSA. Trimming left V 3 bases short and J 4 bases short, with 13 bases between. This CDR3 comprises 14 residues. The CDR3 sequence is CASSFALGPYEQYF. The CDR3 bases are TGTGCCAGCAGCTTTGCTCTAGGTCCGTACGAGCAGTACTTC.

This clonotype was recorded many times. V usage is TRBV7-3 and J usage is TRBJ2-1; weak D call: TRBD2 (6 bases). Germline CDR1 SGHTA, CDR2 FQGTGA. Trimming pared 3 bases from V and 6 bases from J, leaving 9 bases between. The CDR3 is made up of 13 amino acids. The CDR3 is CASSFMEGNEQFF. The CDR3 bases are TGTGCCAGCAGCTTCATGGAGGGCAATGAGCAGTTCTTC.

This clonotype has ten or more counts. The chain has TRBV28 and TRBJ1-4; no clear D. Trimming removed 4 bases at V and 10 bases at J, with 16 bases between. Germline V CDR1 and CDR2: MDHEN, SYDVKM. The length of the CDR3 is 14 residues. Here the CDR3 DNA reads TGTGCCAGCAGTTGGACGGCTGAGTCTGGAAAACTGTTTTTT. It yields the protein CASSWTAESGKLFF.

This chain uses TRBV2 with TRBJ2-7; 7 bases align to TRBD1. The length of the CDR3 is 17 residues. V lost 5 bases to trimming and J lost 0 bases; unmatched junction nucleotides: 13. Germline assignment: CDR1 SNHLY and CDR2 FYNNEI. CDR3 in DNA: TGTGCCAGCAGTCCCCCCCGACAGGGTGAATTCTCCTACGAGCAGTACGTC. Translated, it gives CASSPPRQGEFSYEQYV.

This clonotype was counted only a few times. The rearrangement uses TRBV29-1 and TRBJ2-1; 11 positions agree with TRBD2. The CDR3 has 18 amino acids. J lost 7 bases, V lost 4 bases, and 18 bases had no gene match. Germline V gives CDR1 SQVTM, CDR2 ANQGSEA. CDR3 amino acids: CSVVGVAGGGGLGNEQFF. The CDR3 bases are TGCAGCGTTGTAGGTGTAGCGGGAGGGGGGGGCCTAGGAAATGAGCAGTTCTTC.

This clonotype appeared many times. The rearrangement uses TRBV7-9 and TRBJ2-1; TRBD1 agrees at 10 bases. The CDR3 has 16 amino acids. Trimming removed 2 bases from V and 5 bases from J; junction bases left unmatched: 6. Germline assignment: CDR1 SEHNR and CDR2 FQNEAQ (reference sequence). CDR3 in DNA: TGTGCCAGCAGCTTAAAGGGACAGGGGCGGAACAATGAGCAGTTCTTC. Translated: CASSLKGQGRNNEQFF. The full variable domain, its missing parts supplied by reference TRBV7-9 and TRBJ2-1, is DTGVSQNPRHKITKRGQNVTFRCDPISEHNRLYWYRQTLGQGPEFLTYFQNEAQLEKSRLLSDRFSAERPKGSFSTLEIQRTEQGDSAMYLCASSLKGQGRNNEQFFGPGTRLTVL.

This clonotype came up a few times. This chain connects TRBV25-1 to TRBJ2-2; tentatively, D is TRBD2 (5 bases). Germline assignment: CDR1 MGHDK and CDR2 SYGVNS. Trimming removed 1 base from V and 0 bases from J, with 12 bases in between. The CDR3 length is 17 residues. The CDR3 spells CASSESVGNANTGELFF. The CDR3 DNA is TGTGCCAGCAGTGAATCGGTCGGGAATGCGAACACCGGGGAGCTGTTTTTT.

This clonotype was detected once. This chain connects TRBV19 to TRBJ1-1; 7 bases are shared with TRBD1. CDR1 is LNHDA and CDR2 is SQIVND in the germline V gene (reference sequence). Trimming at V came to 7 bases and at J to 1 base, leaving 6 bases not matched to a gene. The CDR3 runs 14 residues. CDR3 nucleotides: TGTGCCAGTAAAAGGGACAGATGGAACACTGAAGCTTTCTTT. This sequence encodes CASKRDRWNTEAFF.

This clonotype occurred many times. The chain joins TRBV7-2 to TRBJ2-3; 9 nucleotides agree with TRBD2. Trimming cost V 2 bases and J 2 bases; bases outside gene matches: 5. The length of the CDR3 is 16 residues. Germline V lookup: CDR1 SGHTA, CDR2 FQGNSA. The CDR3 here is CASSLMAGGPTDTQYF. CDR3 bases: TGTGCCAGCAGCTTAATGGCGGGAGGGCCCACAGATACGCAGTATTTT. Using reference TRBV7-2 and TRBJ2-3 for the parts outside the CDR3, the full variable domain is GAGVSQSPSNKVTEKGKDVELRCDPISGHTALYWYRQSLGQGLEFLIYFQGNSAPDKSGLPSDRFSAERTGGSVSTLTIQRTQQEDSAVYLCASSLMAGGPTDTQYFGPGTRLTVL.

The chain is built from TRBV20-1 and TRBJ1-4; perhaps TRBD1 as D (5 bases). The CDR3 is 15 residues long. Germline V gene data show CDR1 as DFQATT and CDR2 as SNEGSKA (reference sequence). Deletions cut 0 bases from V and 8 bases from J, with 16 bases between. In DNA, the CDR3 is TGCAGTGCTAGAGATAATGACAGTGGTGGAGAAAAACTGTTTTTT. Its translation: CSARDNDSGGEKLFF.

This clonotype has only a few counts. CDR3 loop: CASSRDRATNTEAFF. In nucleotides, the CDR3 is TGTGCCAGTAGTAGGGACAGGGCTACTAACACTGAAGCTTTCTTT. The chain uses TRBV19 and TRBJ1-1, with 9 bases lining up with TRBD1. This CDR3 has 15 amino acids. Trimming cost V 4 bases and J 2 bases; bases outside gene matches: 5. Germline V lookup: CDR1 LNHDA, CDR2 SQIVND (reference sequence).

The chain joins TRBV5-1 to TRBJ2-1; D might be TRBD2 (5 bases). Germline V gene data show CDR1 as SGHRS and CDR2 as YFSETQ. The CDR3 is 15 residues long. Trimming stripped 6 bases from V and 9 bases from J, with 22 bases between. Here the CDR3 reads CASTGILAPEREQFF. The CDR3 DNA reads TGCGCCAGCACCGGGATTCTGGCCCCAGAACGTGAGCAGTTCTTC. Filled out from reference TRBV5-1 and TRBJ2-1, the complete variable domain reads KAGVTQTPRYLIKTRGQQVTLSCSPISGHRSVSWYQQTPGQGLQFLFEYFSETQRNKGNFPGRFSGRQFSNSRSEMNVSTLELGDSALYLCASTGILAPEREQFFGPGTRLTVL.

This clonotype was counted many times. This sequence joins TRBV7-8 and TRBJ2-2; D remains ambiguous. Between the trimmed V and J ends, which lost 5 bases and 5 bases, there was a span of 9 bases. Germline assignment: CDR1 SGHVS and CDR2 FQNEAQ. This CDR3 spans 13 amino acids. This chain's CDR3 is CASSPSATGELFF. CDR3 bases: TGTGCCAGCAGCCCATCCGCTACCGGGGAGCTGTTTTTT.

This clonotype was recorded at least ten times. The V call is TRBV6-1, the J call TRBJ2-7; 7 positions match TRBD2. This CDR3 has 16 residues. Germline V CDR1 and CDR2: MNHNS, SASEGT. J lost 6 bases, V lost 5 bases, and 16 bases had no gene match. The CDR3 DNA reads TGTGCCAGCAGTAAGAGGGGCGGCGGGAGCAGGCCCGAGCAGTACGTC. Amino acids: CASSKRGGGSRPEQYV.